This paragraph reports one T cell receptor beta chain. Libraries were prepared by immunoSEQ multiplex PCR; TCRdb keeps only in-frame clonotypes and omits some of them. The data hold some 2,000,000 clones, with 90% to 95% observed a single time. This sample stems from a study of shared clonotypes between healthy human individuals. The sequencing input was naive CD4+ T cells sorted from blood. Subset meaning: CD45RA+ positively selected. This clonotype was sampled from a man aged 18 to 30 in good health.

The CDR3 region is CSVERTSGGETQYF. DNA of the CDR3: TGCAGCGTTGAAAGGACTAGCGGGGGGGAGACCCAGTACTTC. The genes are TRBV29-1 and TRBJ2-5, with 14 bases aligning to TRBD2. The junction had 1 base not matched to a gene; V was cut back by 2 bases and J by 5 bases. Germline loops: CDR1 SQVTM, CDR2 ANQGSEA. This CDR3 is built from 14 residues.